The 29 T cell receptor beta chains below all came from one sample that was sequenced in a study of memory CD4+ T cells and cytomegalovirus serostatus. Data came from immunoSEQ multiplex PCR; TCRdb stores just in-frame clones and leaves some out. The sample holds about 92,000 clones; 80% are singletons and the top ten take 3.6%. Single viable CD3+CD4+CD8-CD45RO+ cells were sorted as the memory CD4+ T cells. The sequenced material came from memory CD4+ T cells from blood. These receptors were obtained from an adult in good health and CMV-seropositive.

For the CDR3, the DNA is TGTGCCAGCAGTGAAAGGTTCGGCAGGTCCTACGAGCAGTACTTC. Translated: CASSERFGRSYEQYF. V is TRBV6-1 and J is TRBJ2-7; D gene unclear. The CDR3 contains 15 residues. CDR1 is MNHNS and CDR2 is SASEGT in the germline V gene. V was cut by 2 bases and J by 1 base, with 12 bases left in between.

The V call is TRBV2, the J call TRBJ2-2; D remains ambiguous. This CDR3 has 14 amino acids. Germline V gene data show CDR1 as SNHLY and CDR2 as FYNNEI. V lost 3 bases to trimming and J lost 4 bases, with 9 bases between them. CDR3 loop: CASSEVRSTGELFF. In DNA form, the CDR3 reads TGTGCCAGCAGTGAGGTCCGTAGCACCGGGGAGCTGTTTTTT.

The chain combines TRBV2 with TRBJ1-5; D may be TRBD1 (6 bases). This CDR3 is built from 16 residues. Trimming took off 1 base at V and 0 bases at J, with 10 bases between the two ends. The germline V gene encodes CDR1 SNHLY and CDR2 FYNNEI. This CDR3 reads CASSEGGTPSNQPQHF. CDR3 sequence (DNA): TGTGCCAGCAGTGAAGGAGGGACACCTAGCAATCAGCCCCAGCATTTT.

The rearrangement links TRBV29-1 to TRBJ1-3; no clear D gene. This CDR3 spans 11 amino acids. Germline values: CDR1 SQVTM, CDR2 ANQGSEA. The V end lost 4 bases, the J end lost 4 bases, and 5 bases lay between the germline ends. The CDR3 DNA reads as TGCAGCGTTGCACAGGGAAACACCATATATTTT. Residues: CSVAQGNTIYF.

This clone was picked up a small number of times. The chain uses TRBV5-6 and TRBJ1-1, with TRBD1 identical over 10 bases. The V gene's germline CDR1 is SGHDT and CDR2 YYEEEE. The CDR3 length is 15 residues. J lost 7 bases, V lost 3 bases, and 9 bases had no gene match. DNA of the CDR3: TGTGCCAGCAGCTCCCCGACAGGGGGCGAGGGTGAAGCTTTCTTT. It translates to CASSSPTGGEGEAFF.

The chain combines TRBV6-5 with TRBJ2-2, with a possible D match to TRBD1 (6 bases). CDR1 and CDR2 from the germline V gene are MNHEY and SVGAGI. The CDR3 is 15 residues long. Trimming took 8 bases from V and 0 from J, leaving 13 bases between them. Here the CDR3 DNA reads TGTGCCAGCGTAAAGGGGGTGACGAACACCGGGGAGCTGTTTTTT. Protein: CASVKGVTNTGELFF.

The V gene is TRBV19, the J gene TRBJ1-3, with no clear D. The CDR3 totals 14 residues. The ends were cut back, 4 bases at V and 0 bases at J, with 7 bases in the middle. Germline CDR1 LNHDA, CDR2 SQIVND (reference sequence). The CDR3 sequence is CASSNGRSGNTIYF. CDR3 DNA sequence: TGTGCCAGTAGTAACGGGCGCTCTGGAAACACCATATATTTT.

V gene TRBV14 combines with J gene TRBJ2-7; 7 bases fit TRBD1. V was clipped by 4 bases and J by 7 bases; unmatched bases: 10. The V gene's germline CDR1 is SGHDN and CDR2 FVKESK. The CDR3 covers 14 residues. The chain's CDR3 is CASSLRTGLSEQYF. CDR3 in DNA: TGTGCCAGCAGCCTACGGACAGGCCTTAGTGAGCAGTACTTC.

This sequence joins TRBV11-2 and TRBJ1-5, with no clear D. The CDR3 has 13 amino acids. Germline values: CDR1 SGHAT, CDR2 FQNNGV. The V and J ends lost 2 bases and 6 bases respectively, with 8 bases between them. The CDR3 here is CASSLSDGQPQHF. DNA for the CDR3: TGTGCCAGCAGCTTAAGCGACGGTCAGCCCCAGCATTTT.

The rearrangement joins TRBV7-2 to TRBJ2-5; tentatively, D is TRBD2 (6 bases). Trimming stripped 3 bases from V and 5 bases from J, with 13 bases between. The CDR3 spans 14 residues. Per germline, CDR1 SGHTA and CDR2 FQGNSA. CDR3 coding DNA: TGTGCCAGCAGCTTCGGGAGCAGTAAGGAGACCCAGTACTTC. This translates into CASSFGSSKETQYF.

The J gene is TRBJ1-2, the V gene TRBV6-1, with D maybe TRBD1 (5 bases). The CDR3 consists of 12 residues. Germline loops: CDR1 MNHNS, CDR2 SASEGT. The V end was cut by 7 bases, the J end by 8 bases, with 14 bases between. The CDR3 loop is CASIRGMTGYTF. The CDR3 bases are TGTGCCAGCATCCGGGGGATGACAGGCTACACCTTC.

The genes are TRBV6-6 and TRBJ1-5; no clear D gene. In germline, CDR1 is MNHNY, CDR2 SVGAGI (reference sequence). The CDR3 spans 14 residues. Trimming took 2 bases from V and 0 from J, leaving 5 bases between them. The CDR3 loop is CASSYEGSNQPQHF. The CDR3 DNA reads as TGTGCCAGCAGTTACGAAGGTAGCAATCAGCCCCAGCATTTT.

The rearrangement links TRBV30 to TRBJ2-2, with D unresolved. Deletions cut 2 bases from V and 6 bases from J, with 4 bases between. This CDR3 region has 11 residues. The germline CDR1 and CDR2 sequences are GTSNPN and SVGIG (reference sequence). The DNA for the CDR3 is TGTGCCTGGAGTTCCTCCGGGGAGCTGTTTTTT. Protein sequence: CAWSSSGELFF.

A few counts support this clone. The chain is built from TRBV15 and TRBJ1-4; D ambiguous. V was pared by 0 bases and J by 8 bases, with 16 bases between. This CDR3 has 16 amino acids. The germline V gene encodes CDR1 LNHNV and CDR2 YYDKDF (reference sequence). The chain's CDR3 is CATSRDQVGSGEKLFF. The CDR3 nucleotides read TGTGCCACCAGCAGAGATCAAGTAGGGAGCGGGGAAAAACTGTTTTTT.

The chain couples TRBV29-1 to TRBJ1-2; the D gene is possibly TRBD1 (6 bases). There are 13 residues in the CDR3. Looked up from germline, CDR1 is SQVTM and CDR2 is ANQGSEA. Trimming stripped 2 bases from V and 8 bases from J, with 15 bases between. The CDR3 spells CSVEKSAGTGYTF. CDR3 nucleotide sequence: TGCAGCGTTGAAAAGTCGGCAGGGACAGGCTACACCTTC.

A remark on this clone: Other DNA sequences within the sample encode an identical CDR3. The chain joins TRBV14 to TRBJ1-1, with 11 bases aligning to TRBD1. The CDR3 contains 14 residues. V shed 4 bases and J 3 bases; nucleotides not matched to a gene: 1. CDR1 and CDR2 from the germline V gene are SGHDN and FVKESK. The CDR3 sequence: CASSPGQGDTEAFF. The CDR3 DNA sequence: TGTGCCAGCAGCCCGGGACAGGGGGACACTGAAGCTTTCTTT. Complete variable domain (other parts from reference TRBV14 and TRBJ1-1): EAGVTQFPSHSVIEKGQTVTLRCDPISGHDNLYWYRRVMGKEIKFLLHFVKESKQDESGMPNNRFLAERTGGTYSTLKVQPAELEDSGVYFCASSPGQGDTEAFFGQGTRLTVV.

This rearrangement joins TRBV10-1 to TRBJ1-1, with D uncertain. CDR1 and CDR2 (germline): WNHNN, SYGVQD (reference sequence). V dropped 5 bases and J dropped 7 bases, with 11 bases sitting between them. This CDR3 comprises 12 residues. DNA of the CDR3: TGCGCCAGCAGTCTATCTACGGGTGAAGCTTTCTTT. Translation gives CASSLSTGEAFF.

The CDR3 DNA is TGTGCCAGCAGTTCCCCCCCGTGGAGGCGTGGCTACACCTTC. Translating it yields CASSSPPWRRGYTF. The chain joins TRBV28 to TRBJ1-2; D is ambiguous. Germline V lookup: CDR1 MDHEN, CDR2 SYDVKM. The V end was cut by 4 bases, the J end by 7 bases, with 16 bases between. The CDR3 covers 14 residues.

This rearrangement joins TRBV28 to TRBJ2-2; the D gene is possibly TRBD1 (6 bases). The CDR3 extends over 13 amino acids. The germline V gene has CDR1 MDHEN and CDR2 SYDVKM. Trimming removed 9 bases at V and 6 bases at J, with 14 bases between. The CDR3 reads CASLQGYAGELFF. In DNA form, the CDR3 reads TGTGCCAGTCTACAGGGTTACGCCGGGGAGCTGTTTTTT.

The chain employs TRBV10-3 and TRBJ1-2; D is unresolved. From germline, CDR1 is ENHRY and CDR2 SYGVKD. CDR3 length: 13 residues. Trimming stripped 0 bases from V and 8 bases from J, with 10 bases between. The CDR3 here is CAISESEEWGYTF. The CDR3 region has the DNA TGTGCCATCAGTGAGTCTGAGGAGTGGGGCTACACCTTC.

The chain is built from TRBV6-1 and TRBJ1-1, with TRBD1 identical over 7 bases. This CDR3 region has 14 residues. V lost 7 bases to trimming and J lost 4 bases; unmatched junction nucleotides: 9. CDR1 is MNHNS and CDR2 is SASEGT in the germline V gene. The CDR3 nucleotides read TGTGCCAGCACCGTTACCAGGGGGAGCACTGAAGCTTTCTTT. This translates into CASTVTRGSTEAFF.

The rearrangement uses TRBV5-1 and TRBJ2-5, with TRBD1 matching over 7 bases. Germline V gene sequence: CDR1 SGHRS, CDR2 YFSETQ. Trimming removed 4 bases from V and 2 bases from J; junction bases left unmatched: 5. The CDR3 has 14 residues. CDR3 coding DNA: TGCGCCAGCAGCCCGACAGGGTCTCAAGAGACCCAGTACTTC. It codes for CASSPTGSQETQYF.

CDR3 sequence: CASSPTSGKADEQFF. The CDR3 DNA is TGTGCCAGCAGCCCCACTAGCGGGAAGGCAGATGAGCAGTTCTTC. J is TRBJ2-1 and V is TRBV6-4, with 10 bases lining up with TRBD2. The CDR3 runs to 15 residues. Trimming removed 6 bases from V and 8 bases from J; junction bases left unmatched: 10. CDR1 and CDR2 from the germline V gene are MRHNA and SNTAGT.

This chain uses TRBV4-3 with TRBJ2-1; D not resolved. From germline, CDR1 is LGHNA and CDR2 YSLEER. The CDR3 sequence is 15 residues long. The V gene lost 0 bases and the J gene lost 7 bases, with 13 bases spanning the gap. CDR3 nucleotide sequence: TGCGCCAGCAGCCAAGATCGAAGAACTCGGAATGAGCAGTTCTTC. It encodes CASSQDRRTRNEQFF.

The gene calls are TRBV7-3 and TRBJ2-1; 7 bases are a match to TRBD2. The V gene end was trimmed by 5 bases and the J gene end by 4 bases; junction bases not matched to a gene: 8. Germline V CDR1 and CDR2: SGHTA, FQGTGA. The CDR3 consists of 15 residues. DNA for the CDR3: TGTGCCAGCAGCCTAAGCCCGGGACTATACAATGAGCAGTTCTTC. Protein product: CASSLSPGLYNEQFF. The whole variable domain, remainder taken from reference TRBV7-3 and TRBJ2-1, is GAGVSQTPSNKVTEKGKYVELRCDPISGHTALYWYRQSLGQGPEFLIYFQGTGAADDSGLPNDRFFAVRPEGSVSTLKIQRTERGDSAVYLCASSLSPGLYNEQFFGPGTRLTVL.

The chain uses TRBV4-3 and TRBJ1-3; D not certain. The germline V and J ends were trimmed by 0 bases and 1 base, with 10 bases remaining between them. The germline CDR1 and CDR2 sequences are LGHNA and YSLEER. The CDR3 loop spans 16 amino acids. The CDR3 DNA reads as TGCGCCAGCAGCCAAGATCTTCTGGATTCTGGAAACACCATATATTTT. Translating gives CASSQDLLDSGNTIYF.

The gene calls are TRBV4-2 and TRBJ2-5; 13 bases fit TRBD2. Losses at the gene ends were 0 bases for V and 2 bases for J; bases not matched to a gene: 9. The germline CDR1 and CDR2 sequences are LGHNA and YNFKEQ. The CDR3 runs to 19 residues. This CDR3 is CASSQDWEKGLAGQETQYF. CDR3 in DNA: TGTGCCAGCAGCCAAGATTGGGAGAAGGGACTAGCGGGGCAAGAGACCCAGTACTTC.

J is TRBJ2-1 and V is TRBV7-3; tentatively, D is TRBD1 or TRBD2 (5 bases each). CDR1 is SGHTA and CDR2 is FQGTGA in the germline V gene. The ends were cut back, 5 bases at V and 9 bases at J, with 17 bases in the middle. CDR3 size: 14 residues. The CDR3 loop reads CASSPGTSGGEQFF. The CDR3 DNA reads TGTGCCAGCAGCCCAGGGACCAGCGGCGGTGAGCAGTTCTTC.

The gene calls are TRBV19 and TRBJ1-2; 10 nucleotides line up with TRBD1. V was clipped by 7 bases and J by 5 bases; unmatched bases: 16. Germline CDR1 LNHDA, CDR2 SQIVND (reference sequence). The CDR3 spans 17 residues. Written as DNA, the CDR3 is TGTGCCAGTAATCCAACTTACGGGACAGGGGCATCTTATGGCTACACCTTC. Protein: CASNPTYGTGASYGYTF.